A selection of T cell receptor beta chains follows, all from one sample in a study of blood T cell repertoires in COVID-19. The table came from immunoSEQ multiplex PCR; TCRdb's copy has only in-frame clones and leaves some out. The sample lists hundreds of thousands of clones, 85% to 90% occurring once. Sequences were obtained from PBMCs or T cells enriched from blood (not recorded which). All receptors come from a man aged 25 to 40 who had recovered from COVID-19. The CDR3 runs from the conserved cysteine through the conserved F or W. A D gene is named only where the DNA matches it firmly. The size entry is marked missing in some rows and otherwise reads once, few, many or a size class.

v_call: TRBV15; d_call: TRBD1; clone_size: few; j_call: TRBJ1-5; cdr3_aa: CATSRGDRGINQPQHF; cdr3_nt: TGTGCCACCAGCAGAGGGGACAGGGGAATCAATCAGCCCCAGCATTTT
v_call: TRBV3-1/TRBV3-2; d_call: NA; clone_size: NA; j_call: TRBJ2-2; cdr3_aa: CASSPKNTGELFF; cdr3_nt: TGTGCCAGCAGCCCTAAGAACACCGGGGAGCTGTTTTTT
v_call: TRBV28; d_call: TRBD2; clone_size: NA; j_call: TRBJ2-3; cdr3_aa: CASRPRLAGGPGTDTQYF; cdr3_nt: TGTGCCAGCAGACCCCGACTAGCGGGAGGACCAGGCACAGATACGCAGTATTTT
v_call: TRBV28; d_call: TRBD2; clone_size: NA; j_call: TRBJ2-3; cdr3_aa: CASSFPGTSGSADTQYF; cdr3_nt: TGTGCCAGCAGTTTTCCGGGGACTAGCGGGAGCGCAGATACGCAGTATTTT
v_call: TRBV4-2; d_call: NA; clone_size: NA; j_call: TRBJ1-2; cdr3_aa: CASSPGQYNYGYTF; cdr3_nt: TGTGCCAGCAGCCCAGGACAGTATAATTATGGCTACACCTTC
v_call: TRBV9; d_call: NA; clone_size: NA; j_call: TRBJ2-2; cdr3_aa: CASSAGLTAGELFF; cdr3_nt: TGTGCCAGCAGCGCAGGACTAACGGCCGGGGAGCTGTTTTTT
v_call: TRBV7-9; d_call: TRBD1; clone_size: NA; j_call: TRBJ2-5; cdr3_aa: CASSIGTGAIETQYF; cdr3_nt: TGTGCCAGCAGCATAGGGACAGGGGCGATAGAGACCCAGTACTTC
v_call: TRBV29-1; d_call: NA; clone_size: NA; j_call: TRBJ1-2; cdr3_aa: CSVQTGNRGYTF; cdr3_nt: TGCAGCGTTCAAACAGGGAATAGGGGCTACACCTTC
v_call: TRBV28; d_call: NA; clone_size: NA; j_call: TRBJ2-7; cdr3_aa: CASSLTGYNSYEQYF; cdr3_nt: TGTGCCAGCAGCCTCACAGGGTACAATTCCTACGAGCAGTACTTC
v_call: TRBV3-1/TRBV3-2; d_call: TRBD1; clone_size: NA; j_call: TRBJ1-2; cdr3_aa: CASSQENRGGGYTF; cdr3_nt: TGTGCCAGCAGCCAAGAGAACAGGGGCGGTGGCTACACCTTC
v_call: TRBV29-1; d_call: NA; clone_size: NA; j_call: TRBJ2-5; cdr3_aa: CSVDGGQTQYF; cdr3_nt: TGCAGCGTTGACGGGGGACAGACCCAGTACTTC
v_call: TRBV7-8; d_call: NA; clone_size: NA; j_call: TRBJ2-7; cdr3_aa: CASSLALANSYEQYF; cdr3_nt: TGTGCCAGCAGCTTAGCTCTAGCGAACTCCTACGAGCAGTACTTC
v_call: TRBV28; d_call: TRBD2; clone_size: NA; j_call: TRBJ2-1; cdr3_aa: CASSLILPGLAGDNEQFF; cdr3_nt: TGTGCCAGCAGTTTAATTCTACCGGGACTAGCGGGAGACAATGAGCAGTTCTTC
v_call: TRBV28; d_call: TRBD2; clone_size: once; j_call: TRBJ2-7; cdr3_aa: CASSPSAGDEQYF; cdr3_nt: TGTGCCAGCAGTCCCTCTGCGGGAGACGAGCAGTACTTC
v_call: TRBV18; d_call: NA; clone_size: NA; j_call: TRBJ2-1; cdr3_aa: CASSPPPVVYNEQFF; cdr3_nt: TGTGCCAGCTCACCTCCCCCAGTTGTCTACAATGAGCAGTTCTTC
v_call: TRBV19; d_call: TRBD1; clone_size: NA; j_call: TRBJ2-4; cdr3_aa: CASTNKTGASTKNIQYF; cdr3_nt: TGTGCCAGTACCAATAAAACAGGGGCTAGCACCAAAAACATTCAGTACTTC
v_call: TRBV27; d_call: TRBD2; clone_size: NA; j_call: TRBJ2-7; cdr3_aa: CASTKREGYEQYF; cdr3_nt: TGTGCCAGCACTAAGCGGGAGGGCTACGAGCAGTACTTC
v_call: TRBV28; d_call: NA; clone_size: NA; j_call: TRBJ2-2; cdr3_aa: CASSLAGRPTGELFF; cdr3_nt: TGTGCCAGCAGTTTGGCGGGACGTCCCACCGGGGAGCTGTTTTTT
v_call: TRBV30; d_call: NA; clone_size: NA; j_call: TRBJ2-5; cdr3_aa: CAWSGQKETQYF; cdr3_nt: TGTGCCTGGAGTGGACAGAAAGAGACCCAGTACTTC
v_call: TRBV28; d_call: TRBD1; clone_size: NA; j_call: TRBJ1-2; cdr3_aa: CASSSPGQVNYGYTF; cdr3_nt: TGTGCCAGCAGTTCACCGGGACAGGTTAACTATGGCTACACCTTC
v_call: TRBV28; d_call: TRBD1; clone_size: NA; j_call: TRBJ1-6; cdr3_aa: CASSGQGSPLHF; cdr3_nt: TGTGCCAGCAGCGGACAGGGGTCACCCCTCCACTTT
v_call: TRBV11-2; d_call: NA; clone_size: once; j_call: TRBJ1-6; cdr3_aa: CASSLDLFRLNSPLHF; cdr3_nt: TGTGCCAGCAGCTTAGATCTTTTCCGCCTAAATTCACCCCTCCACTTT
v_call: TRBV30; d_call: TRBD1; clone_size: NA; j_call: TRBJ1-3; cdr3_aa: CAWETGHGNTIYF; cdr3_nt: TGTGCCTGGGAGACAGGGCACGGAAACACCATATATTTT
v_call: TRBV5-1; d_call: NA; clone_size: NA; j_call: TRBJ1-1; cdr3_aa: CASSLIQGSNTEAFF; cdr3_nt: TGCGCCAGCAGCCTGATTCAGGGGAGTAACACTGAAGCTTTCTTT